Below, one T cell receptor (beta chain) is given with its context. Data came from immunoSEQ multiplex PCR; TCRdb stores just in-frame clones and leaves some out. The data contain a few hundred thousand clones, under 90% of them singletons. This CDR3 contains 14 residues. Per germline, CDR1 MNHEY and CDR2 SVGAGI. V lost 2 bases, J lost 5 bases, and 5 bases stayed unmatched. This record belongs to a study of blood T cell repertoires in COVID-19. Patients in Seattle were enrolled during active infection, then followed longitudinally. The sample comprised peripheral blood. The rearrangement uses TRBV6-5 and TRBJ1-2; 7 bases align to TRBD1. The source of this sequence is a woman aged 25 to 39 with COVID-19, enrolled during active disease. The CDR3 protein is CASSYHGQVYGYTF. CDR3 nucleotide sequence: TGTGCCAGCAGTTACCACGGACAGGTGTATGGCTACACCTTC.